This TCR beta chain is drawn from a study of graft-versus-host responses after intestinal transplantation. Regarding this clone: The antigen remains unidentified.

The method was immunoSEQ multiplex PCR; TCRdb's version includes in-frame clones alone and lacks a portion of them. The sample includes roughly 28,000 clones, about 80% of them seen just once. The TCR comes from a human donor who received an intestinal transplant. Sample: unstimulated CD4+ T cells sorted from spleen or lymph node cells, taken before intestinal transplant.

The CDR3 region has the DNA TGCAGCGTTTCGGGAACACAGGGTGGAGATACGCAGTATTTT. Translated: CSVSGTQGGDTQYF. This chain links TRBV29-1 with TRBJ2-3; a weak D match, TRBD1 (6 bases). The CDR3 length is 14 residues. The germline V gene has CDR1 SQVTM and CDR2 ANQGSEA. Deletions cut 5 bases from V and 5 bases from J, with 17 bases between.